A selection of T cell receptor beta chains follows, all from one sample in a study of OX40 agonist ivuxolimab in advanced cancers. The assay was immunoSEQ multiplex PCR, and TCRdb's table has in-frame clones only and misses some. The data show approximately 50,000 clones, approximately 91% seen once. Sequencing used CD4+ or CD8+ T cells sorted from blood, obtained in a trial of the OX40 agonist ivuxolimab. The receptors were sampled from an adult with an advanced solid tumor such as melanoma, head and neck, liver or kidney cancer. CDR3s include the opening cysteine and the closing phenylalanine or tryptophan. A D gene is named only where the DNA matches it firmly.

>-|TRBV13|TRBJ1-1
CASSLGQIMNTEAFF
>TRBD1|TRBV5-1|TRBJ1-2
CASSPGTGDDGYTF
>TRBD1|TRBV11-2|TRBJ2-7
CASSLAGQGYEQYF
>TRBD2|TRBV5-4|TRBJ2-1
CASSLSGTSNNEQFF
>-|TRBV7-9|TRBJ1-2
CASSQTVYGYTF
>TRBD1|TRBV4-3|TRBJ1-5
CASSRLTGGNQPQHF
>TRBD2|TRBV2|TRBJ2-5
CASRVGGLAGPQETQYF
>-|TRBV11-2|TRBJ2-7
CASSTMGGLHEQYF
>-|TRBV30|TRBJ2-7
CAWSGDEQYF
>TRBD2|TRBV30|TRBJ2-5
CAWSKLRGEGVEKTQYF
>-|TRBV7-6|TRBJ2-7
CASSGASGLIYEQYF
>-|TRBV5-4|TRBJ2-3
CASHWGRSTDTQYF
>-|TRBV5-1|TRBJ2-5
CASSFQGNTQETQYF
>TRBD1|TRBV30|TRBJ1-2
CAWTTGVDYGYTF
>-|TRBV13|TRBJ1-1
CASIGGEGTEAFF
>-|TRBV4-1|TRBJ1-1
CASSQVSTEAFF
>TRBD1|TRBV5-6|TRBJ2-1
CASSPEGATVINEQFF
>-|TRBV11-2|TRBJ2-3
CASSLRGPLALSTDTQYF
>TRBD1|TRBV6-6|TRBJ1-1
CASSDRQGLNTEAFF
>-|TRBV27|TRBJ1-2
CASSFGPGDGYTF
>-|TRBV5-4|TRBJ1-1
CASREGSTEAFF
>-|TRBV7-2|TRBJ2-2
CASSFHSGSGELFF
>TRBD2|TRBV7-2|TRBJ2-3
CASSLPLAGPPLKAQYF
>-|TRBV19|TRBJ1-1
CASSIGGNMNTEAFF
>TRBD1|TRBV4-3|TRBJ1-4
CASSQERRAWDRGRANEKLFF
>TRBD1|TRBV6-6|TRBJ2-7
CASSYGTGQGYEQYF
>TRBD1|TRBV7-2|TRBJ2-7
CASSLAGDRALPYEQYF
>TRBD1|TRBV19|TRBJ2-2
CASSITESRQGKGDTGELFF